The clone carrying this T cell receptor beta chain has at least ten counts. The antigen is undetermined. This record belongs to a study of T cells in Graves' hyperthyroidism and ophthalmopathy. Study information: Upon initial diagnosis and before any treatment, peripheral blood was collected. Study results and caveats: Most thyroid-expanded clonotypes above 0.001 were also found in blood.

Lactation, pregnancy, other autoimmune disease or uncontrolled infection excluded patients. PBMCs were derived from 7.5 to 10 ml fresh peripheral blood. Amplified TCR beta CDR3 regions derived from RNA transcripts. TCR CDR3 regions were first amplified by RT-PCR with HTBI primers. TCRdb re-analysed the multiplex PCR reads in MiXCR, keeping a single row per CDR3 protein. The table lists about 560,000 distinct CDR3 sequences, about a sixth of them singletons. V lost 3 bases to trimming and J lost 0 bases; unmatched junction nucleotides: 7. The CDR3 has 16 residues. Germline CDR1 and CDR2: SNHLY and FYNNEI.

Sequencing used blood. V gene TRBV2 combines with J gene TRBJ2-5, with 7 bases lining up with TRBD2. This clonotype was obtained from a young woman with Graves' hyperthyroidism. The CDR3 loop reads CASSDIWGGDQETQYF. CDR3 in DNA: TGTGCCAGCAGTGATATATGGGGGGGAGACCAAGAGACCCAGTACTTC.